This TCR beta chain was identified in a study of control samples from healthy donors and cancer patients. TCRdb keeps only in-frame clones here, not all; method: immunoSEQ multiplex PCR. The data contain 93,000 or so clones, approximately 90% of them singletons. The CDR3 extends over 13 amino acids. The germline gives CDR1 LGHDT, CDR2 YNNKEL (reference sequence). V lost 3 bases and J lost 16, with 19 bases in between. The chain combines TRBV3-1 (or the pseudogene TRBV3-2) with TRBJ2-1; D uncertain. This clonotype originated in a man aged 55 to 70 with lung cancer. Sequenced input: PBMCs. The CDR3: CASSQAVHGRKFF. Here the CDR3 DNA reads TGTGCCAGCAGCCAGGCTGTCCACGGCCGTAAATTCTTC.